This T cell receptor beta chain was retrieved from a study of early T cells in non-severe SARS-CoV-2 infection. V lost 5 bases and J lost 4, with 15 bases in between. This CDR3 is built from 15 residues. The germline CDR1 and CDR2 sequences are SGHVS and FQNEAQ. The library protocol tagged individual cDNA molecules with unique molecular identifiers. TCRdb analysed the 5' RACE reads with MiXCR anew, one entry per CDR3 protein. The table has some 70,000 distinct CDR3 sequences, approximately 9.1% seen once. This chain uses TRBV7-8 with TRBJ1-5; D is ambiguous. Input material: whole blood. The TCR originated in an adult who was a healthcare worker with PCR-confirmed SARS-CoV-2 infection or an uninfected control (not recorded which). CDR3: CASSAGAVGNQPQHF. The CDR3 region has the DNA TGTGCCAGCAGCGCCGGTGCCGTAGGGAATCAGCCCCAGCATTTT.